This entry features one T cell receptor beta chain sequence. Its cognate antigen is unknown. The study ran its PCR with 60 Vbeta and 13 Jbeta primers. Data came from immunoSEQ multiplex PCR; TCRdb stores just in-frame clones and leaves some out. In the table there are 120,000 to 150,000 clones, around 79% of which are singletons. The record originates from a study of cytomegalovirus exposure and HLA in healthy donors. Notes on the study in general: The number of N-insertions in an Asian-associated ancestry cluster was reportedly below the roughly 660-donor mean in a later analysis. The study carried out a later analysis of TCR beta sequences. It associated roughly 17,000 of them with specific HLA alleles at a false discovery rate of 0.05. When presence/absence was analysed, sequencing depth was taken to be roughly uniform across donors.

The source is a man in his late teens or twenties in good health and CMV-seronegative. The sequencing input was PBMCs.

CDR3 coding DNA: TGTGCCTCGACCCGAACAGGGGGGACTAATGAAAAACTGTTTTTT. Its translation: CASTRTGGTNEKLFF. This rearrangement joins TRBV30 to TRBJ1-4; 8 bases agree with TRBD1. The V segment lost 7 bases and the J segment 2 bases; nucleotides outside the gene matches: 9. Germline V gene lookup returns CDR1 GTSNPN and CDR2 SVGIG (reference sequence). This CDR3 comprises 15 residues.